This TCR beta chain was recorded in a study of cytomegalovirus exposure and HLA in healthy donors. The study ran its PCR with 60 Vbeta and 13 Jbeta primers. Repertoires were generated with immunoSEQ multiplex PCR, while TCRdb's copy carries only in-frame clones and drops some. Its clone listing holds about 200,000 clones. Findings and limits, study-wide: TCR beta V- and J-gene trimming, according to a later analysis, was linked to a missense DCLRE1C variant.

Of note for this clone: Its antigen is currently unknown.

Per the germline V gene, CDR1 is SGDLS and CDR2 is YYNGEE. The CDR3 is 15 amino acids. V gene TRBV9 combines with J gene TRBJ2-5; maybe TRBD2 (5 bases). With the DNA end fitting TRBJ2-7 better, the J assignment may be wrong. The source is a girl aged 2 to 9 in good health and CMV-seropositive. The sequenced sample was PBMCs. CDR3 sequence reads: CASSAGSRSSYEQYF. The CDR3 DNA is TGTGCCAGCAGCGCGGGGAGCAGGAGCTCCTACGAGCAGTACTTC.